This T cell receptor beta chain comes out of a study of blood T cell repertoires in COVID-19. Overall study: Specimens from acute and convalescent COVID-19 originated in the United States, Italy and Spain. T cells, B-cell-depleted T cells, or PBMCs supplied cDNA or gDNA.

After removal of 6 bases from V and 0 bases from J, the junction contained 5 bases not matched to a gene. CDR1 and CDR2 (germline): MNHEY, SVGAGI. This CDR3 is built from 15 residues. Source study methods: Cell counts per sample came from amplifying reference gene primers. Measured with immunoSEQ multiplex PCR; TCRdb has only the in-frame clones, and not every one. D and trimming come from the DNA, and the V and J calls and clone size come from that table. The sample lists under 300,000 clones; roughly 82% were seen once. The TCR comes from a woman of 80 years or more with active or convalescent COVID-19. Sequencing input: peripheral blood. J is TRBJ2-7 and V is TRBV6-5; 10 bases fit TRBD1. CDR3 bases: TGTGCCAGCAGAGACAGGGGGCGCGGCTCCTACGAGCAGTACTTC. Protein sequence: CASRDRGRGSYEQYF.